A selection of T cell receptor beta chains follows, all from one sample in a study of human T cells and chemical hapten exposure. A single record per CDR3 protein comes from TCRdb applying MiXCR to the RACE reads. This table has 300,000 to 350,000 distinct CDR3 sequences, about 7% appearing once. The specimen comprised whole blood, sampled in connection with sensitization to the hapten diphenylcyclopropenone (DPC). Every receptor here comes from a woman younger than 30 with alopecia areata. Some clones in this sample may be carry-over from other donors' samples. Each CDR3 is given without its conserved first and last residue. The D gene is left open where the match is weak.

V: TRBV28; D: NA; J: TRBJ1-5; CDR3: ASSLVDGYYSNQPQH
V: TRBV4-1; D: NA; J: TRBJ1-2; CDR3: ASSRYGSANYGYT
V: TRBV4-1; D: NA; J: TRBJ2-3; CDR3: ASSQDPVSTQY
V: TRBV20-1; D: NA; J: TRBJ1-2; CDR3: SASRVGYGYT
V: TRBV7-9; D: NA; J: TRBJ1-6; CDR3: ASSLLRTLQDGGNSPLH
V: TRBV10-3; D: NA; J: TRBJ2-3; CDR3: AAGQDTQY
V: TRBV6-6; D: NA; J: TRBJ2-5; CDR3: ASSYDGQETQY
V: TRBV12-3/TRBV12-4; D: NA; J: TRBJ2-3; CDR3: ASSARTVTDTQY
V: TRBV9; D: TRBD1; J: TRBJ2-7; CDR3: ASSVEGQSYYEQY
V: TRBV20-1; D: NA; J: TRBJ2-3; CDR3: SGGISGSTDTQY
V: TRBV5-1; D: TRBD1; J: TRBJ2-7; CDR3: ASSVETGGEQY
V: TRBV10-3; D: NA; J: TRBJ2-3; CDR3: AISGGSSTDTQY
V: TRBV29-1; D: NA; J: TRBJ1-3; CDR3: SVEMGGIGNTIY
V: TRBV4-3; D: TRBD2; J: TRBJ2-7; CDR3: ASSPAGGPQSSYEQY
V: TRBV6-2/TRBV6-3; D: NA; J: TRBJ2-7; CDR3: ASSYSGLPYEQY